This T cell receptor beta chain emerged from a study of control samples from healthy donors and cancer patients. V lost 2 bases, J lost 1 base, and 6 bases stayed unmatched. CDR3 size: 17 residues. Profiling relied on immunoSEQ multiplex PCR, and the TCRdb table lists in-frame clones only, not all of them. The table records approximately 140,000 clones, approximately 91% of them present only once. Sequenced: blood. The sequence was collected from a woman aged 30 to 39 in good health. V usage is TRBV23-1 and J usage is TRBJ2-2; 8 bases fit TRBD1. TRBV23-1 is recorded as an ORF, its role being uncertain. CDR3 loop: CASSQPRQGKNTGELFF. The CDR3 coding sequence is TGCGCCAGCAGTCAACCTAGACAGGGGAAGAACACCGGGGAGCTGTTTTTT.